A single sample gave rise to the 18 T cell receptor beta chains below, sequenced in a study of radiotherapy plus CTLA-4 blockade in lung cancer. Repertoires were generated with immunoSEQ multiplex PCR, while TCRdb's copy carries only in-frame clones and drops some. The sample includes around 78,000 clones, under 80% of them seen just once. Sequenced here: peripheral blood, sampled from a patient treated with radiotherapy plus ipilimumab. The source is a human donor with non-small cell lung cancer who had a partial response to radiotherapy plus ipilimumab. Some clones in this sample may be carry-over from other donors' samples.

This chain joins TRBV6-6 and TRBJ2-5; D perhaps matches TRBD2 (6 bases). Germline CDR1 reads MNHNY; CDR2 reads SVGAGI (reference sequence). V lost 5 bases and J 3 bases, leaving 13 bases between the germline ends. The CDR3 is made up of 14 amino acids. The CDR3 protein is CASSDSGGKETQYF. The DNA of the CDR3 is TGTGCCAGCAGTGACAGTGGGGGGAAAGAGACCCAGTACTTC.

The V call is TRBV5-1, the J call TRBJ2-1, with 8 nucleotides matching TRBD1. There are 16 residues in the CDR3. Germline V CDR1 and CDR2: SGHRS, YFSETQ. With V trimmed by 4 bases and J by 4 bases, 10 bases remained unmatched. The CDR3 coding sequence is TGCGCCAGCAGCCAATTAGACAGGGGCCCTTACAATGAGCAGTTCTTC. Translated, it gives CASSQLDRGPYNEQFF.

V and J are TRBV18 and TRBJ2-2; D may be TRBD1 (6 bases). The CDR3 consists of 17 residues. V was pared by 4 bases and J by 0 bases, with 15 bases between. In germline, CDR1 is KGHSH, CDR2 LQKENI. The CDR3 here is CASSLTSRTANTGELFF. In nucleotides, the CDR3 is TGTGCCAGCTCACTAACGTCCAGGACAGCGAACACCGGGGAGCTGTTTTTT.

The J gene is TRBJ2-3, the V gene TRBV12-2; whether TRBD2, the table's D call, matches the DNA was not checked. TRBV12-2 is a pseudogene. This CDR3 region has 17 residues. As DNA, the CDR3 is TGTGCAAGTCGCTCCCCGGGGGGACTAGCGGGATCAGATACGCAGTATTTT. Its translation: CASRSPGGLAGSDTQYF.

This chain uses TRBV4-2 with TRBJ2-7, with 8 positions matching TRBD1. The V gene's germline CDR1 is LGHNA and CDR2 YNFKEQ. The CDR3 has 17 residues. Trimming removed 4 bases from V and 1 base from J; junction bases left unmatched: 12. In DNA, the CDR3 is TGTGCCAGCAGCCGAGGAGAGAGACAGGGGTATTCCTACGAGCAGTACTTC. It encodes CASSRGERQGYSYEQYF.

The rearrangement uses TRBV19 and TRBJ2-1; no firm D call. The germline V and J ends were trimmed by 3 bases and 5 bases, with 11 bases remaining between them. The CDR3 totals 14 residues. Germline V gene data show CDR1 as LNHDA and CDR2 as SQIVND (reference sequence). CDR3 bases: TGTGCCAGTAGTATGCGAAGCAGGCACAATGAGCAGTTCTTC. It specifies CASSMRSRHNEQFF.

This sequence joins TRBV15 and TRBJ2-1; TRBD2 agrees at 12 bases. The germline CDR1 and CDR2 sequences are LNHNV and YYDKDF (reference sequence). J lost 7 bases, V lost 0 bases, and 10 bases had no gene match. The CDR3 sequence is 18 residues long. CDR3 sequence (DNA): TGTGCCACCAGCAGAGACCCGTTGACTAGCGGGGGACCTAATGAGCAGTTCTTC. It yields the protein CATSRDPLTSGGPNEQFF.

The chain has TRBV5-1 and TRBJ2-5; a weak D match, TRBD2 (5 bases). The germline V and J ends were trimmed by 5 bases and 3 bases, with 14 bases remaining between them. The CDR3 sequence is 14 residues long. The germline gives CDR1 SGHRS, CDR2 YFSETQ. CDR3 sequence: CASRLDHGEETQYF. CDR3 nucleotides: TGCGCCAGCAGGCTAGACCACGGGGAAGAGACCCAGTACTTC. Looking up the rest from reference TRBV5-1 and TRBJ2-5 gives the full variable domain: KAGVTQTPRYLIKTRGQQVTLSCSPISGHRSVSWYQQTPGQGLQFLFEYFSETQRNKGNFPGRFSGRQFSNSRSEMNVSTLELGDSALYLCASRLDHGEETQYFGPGTRLLVL.

This chain links TRBV7-2 with TRBJ2-1; maybe TRBD2 (6 bases). CDR1 is SGHTA and CDR2 is FQGNSA in the germline V gene. Trimming cost V 2 bases and J 6 bases, with 8 bases left between them. CDR3 length: 13 amino acids. The chain's CDR3 is CASSLLGGNEQFF. Written as DNA, the CDR3 is TGTGCCAGCAGCTTACTGGGGGGCAATGAGCAGTTCTTC.

The chain recombines TRBV7-7 with TRBJ2-3, with D perhaps matching TRBD2 (6 bases). The germline V and J ends were trimmed by 3 bases and 7 bases, with 17 bases remaining between them. The CDR3 length is 15 residues. Germline-derived CDR1 and CDR2 are SSHAT and FNYEAQ (reference sequence). CDR3 protein: CASSFGSGEINTQYF. For the CDR3, the DNA is TGTGCCAGCAGCTTTGGGTCGGGGGAGATAAATACGCAGTATTTT.

The J gene is TRBJ2-3, the V gene TRBV9; TRBD1 aligns across 8 bases. The CDR3 is made up of 15 amino acids. V shed 4 bases, J shed 0 bases, and the junction held 4 bases outside the gene matches. CDR1 and CDR2 (germline): SGDLS, YYNGEE. Written as DNA, the CDR3 is TGTGCCAGCAGCAGACGACAGGGGAGCACAGATACGCAGTATTTT. Residues: CASSRRQGSTDTQYF.

This clone occurred a few times. V and J are TRBV7-2 and TRBJ2-5, with no clear D. The germline V gene has CDR1 SGHTA and CDR2 FQGNSA. V lost 2 bases, J lost 2 bases, and 3 bases lay in between. The CDR3 is 12 amino acids. Written as DNA, the CDR3 is TGTGCCAGCAGCTTACAGCAAGAGACCCAGTACTTC. It codes for CASSLQQETQYF. The whole variable domain, remainder taken from reference TRBV7-2 and TRBJ2-5, is GAGVSQSPSNKVTEKGKDVELRCDPISGHTALYWYRQSLGQGLEFLIYFQGNSAPDKSGLPSDRFSAERTGGSVSTLTIQRTQQEDSAVYLCASSLQQETQYFGPGTRLLVL.

The rearrangement uses TRBV6-5 and TRBJ1-2, with 7 bases fitting TRBD1. Germline V gives CDR1 MNHEY, CDR2 SVGAGI. CDR3 size: 12 residues. The junction had 6 bases not matched to a gene; V was cut back by 4 bases and J by 10 bases. CDR3 nucleotide sequence: TGTGCCAGCAGTTCCAGACAGGGTTACTACACCTTC. This translates into CASSSRQGYYTF.

This chain joins TRBV28 and TRBJ2-7, with D perhaps matching TRBD2 (5 bases). Trimming removed 2 bases from V and 0 bases from J, with 11 bases in between. The CDR3 is made up of 15 amino acids. Per germline, CDR1 MDHEN and CDR2 SYDVKM. This CDR3 reads CASSLTGRGSYEQYF. CDR3 in DNA: TGTGCCAGCAGTTTAACGGGAAGAGGCTCCTACGAGCAGTACTTC.

CDR3 residues: CTSSQIALAGNNEQFF. The CDR3, as DNA: TGCACCAGCAGCCAAATAGCACTAGCGGGTAACAATGAGCAGTTCTTC. The chain couples TRBV1 to TRBJ2-1; the DNA was not used to check the table's D call, TRBD2. TRBV1 constitutes a pseudogene. The length of the CDR3 is 16 residues.

The chain has TRBV19 and TRBJ2-4, with D maybe TRBD2 (5 bases). Deletions cut 6 bases from V and 3 bases from J, with 15 bases between. Germline lookup yields CDR1 LNHDA and CDR2 SQIVND (reference sequence). CDR3 length: 15 amino acids. The CDR3 coding sequence is TGTGCCAGTAGCCCACCCGGGGTAGGCAAAAACATTCAGTACTTC. Amino acid sequence: CASSPPGVGKNIQYF.

The J gene is TRBJ2-3, the V gene TRBV5-5; D remains unclear. With 0 bases removed from V and 7 bases from J, the gap between germline ends came to 9 bases. Germline values: CDR1 SGHKS, CDR2 YYEKEE (reference sequence). The CDR3 spans 13 residues. The CDR3 region is CASSLAPLHTQYF. In nucleotides, the CDR3 is TGTGCCAGCAGCTTGGCCCCCCTCCATACGCAGTATTTT.

This chain connects TRBV7-3 to TRBJ2-1, with TRBD2 matching 12 bases. V lost 1 base and J lost 5; bases outside the gene matches: 3. Germline V CDR1 and CDR2: SGHTA, FQGTGA. This CDR3 has 16 amino acids. The CDR3 region has the DNA TGTGCCAGCAGCTTAAGTACTAGCGGGGGGCACAATGAGCAGTTCTTC. The encoded protein is CASSLSTSGGHNEQFF.